This entry lists 3 T cell receptor beta chains sequenced from one sample in a study of CXCR3-negative and CXCR3-positive naive CD8 T cells. Libraries of TRB cDNA were made by 5' RACE and carried UMIs. TCRdb re-analyzed the 5' RACE reads; it lists each CDR3 protein once, without DNA. This listing includes some 130,000 distinct CDR3 sequences. Sequencing was carried out using naive CXCR3- CD8+ T cells from blood. This sample's subset: CD45RO-CCR7+CD27+CD95- naive CD8+ T cells lacking CXCR3 (TNR3-). The source is a human donor in good health. Some clones in this sample may be carry-over from other donors' samples.

V is TRBV11-2 and J is TRBJ2-3; TCRdb lists TRBD2, though no DNA is available to test this call. The CDR3 extends over 18 amino acids. Germline V CDR1 and CDR2: SGHAT, FQNNGV. The CDR3 here is CASSLAPGLAGGPDTQYF.

V gene TRBV12-3 or TRBV12-4 combines with J gene TRBJ2-1; TCRdb's assignment of TRBD1 cannot be checked, as there is no DNA. The CDR3 contains 14 residues. CDR3 loop: CASSFGATYNEQFF.

The rearrangement joins TRBV3-1 to TRBJ2-2; with no DNA, the TCRdb D assignment of TRBD1 cannot be verified. The germline V gene has CDR1 LGHDT and CDR2 YNNKEL (reference sequence). This CDR3 contains 17 residues. The CDR3 sequence: CASSQDLRGPGAGELFF.